Listed here are 21 T cell receptor beta chains from one sample, sequenced in a study of T cell responses to AZD1222 COVID-19 vaccine. Produced via immunoSEQ multiplex PCR; TCRdb's table is partial and in-frame only. The sample lists 150,000 to 180,000 clones; about 88% were seen once. This material consisted of peripheral blood, taken on day 0 of AZD1222 vaccination. These receptors were obtained from an adult in good health.

The genes are TRBV28 and TRBJ1-2, with D unclear. Germline lookup yields CDR1 MDHEN and CDR2 SYDVKM. Trimming took off 11 bases at V and 6 bases at J, with 10 bases between the two ends. This CDR3 contains 10 residues. For the CDR3, the DNA is TGTGCCGTAGGGCGCAATGGCTACACCTTC. Amino acid sequence: CAVGRNGYTF.

This chain joins TRBV7-9 and TRBJ2-1; D is perhaps TRBD1 (6 bases). Germline V CDR1 and CDR2: SEHNR, FQNEAQ (reference sequence). Deletions cut 6 bases from V and 1 base from J, with 10 bases between. This CDR3 is built from 14 residues. The CDR3 coding sequence is TGTGCCAGCAGGGGGGCAGGGTCCTACAATGAGCAGTTCTTC. Translation gives CASRGAGSYNEQFF.

This CDR3 reads CASSLRGKGSYNEQFF. CDR3 coding DNA: TGTGCCAGCAGCCTACGGGGAAAGGGGTCCTACAATGAGCAGTTCTTC. The chain uses TRBV7-3 and TRBJ2-1; D possibly uses TRBD1 or TRBD2 (5 bases each). Between the trimmed V and J ends, which lost 5 bases and 1 base, there was a span of 15 bases. This CDR3 contains 16 residues. Germline assignment: CDR1 SGHTA and CDR2 FQGTGA.

The V and J genes are TRBV29-1 and TRBJ2-1; 10 bases are shared with TRBD2. CDR3 size: 16 residues. V gave up 1 base and J gave up 2 bases; unmatched junction bases: 5. The V gene's germline CDR1 is SQVTM and CDR2 ANQGSEA. CDR3 nucleotide sequence: TGCAGCGTTGAAGGGATTAGCGGGGGGACCTACAATGAGCAGTTCTTC. Its protein product is CSVEGISGGTYNEQFF.

The chain uses TRBV6-5 and TRBJ1-1; maybe TRBD1 (5 bases). The CDR3 has 13 residues. Germline CDR1 reads MNHEY; CDR2 reads SVGAGI. The ends were cut back, 4 bases at V and 4 bases at J, with 10 bases in the middle. This CDR3 is CASSSPGSTEAFF. The CDR3 DNA reads TGTGCCAGCAGTTCCCCAGGGAGCACTGAAGCTTTCTTT.

The chain uses TRBV7-3 and TRBJ1-6, with D possibly TRBD1 on 6 matching bases. The germline gives CDR1 SGHTA, CDR2 FQGTGA. The CDR3 runs to 15 residues. The V gene lost 1 base and the J gene lost 10 bases, with 14 bases spanning the gap. Here the CDR3 DNA reads TGTGCCAGCAGCTTAATTCGGACAGCCAACTCACCCCTCCACTTT. Translation gives CASSLIRTANSPLHF.

This sequence joins TRBV30 and TRBJ2-3; possibly TRBD2 for D (6 bases). Trimming cost V 8 bases and J 10 bases, with 13 bases left between them. The CDR3 loop spans 10 amino acids. The germline gives CDR1 GTSNPN, CDR2 SVGIG (reference sequence). The CDR3 DNA sequence: TGTGCCCAGGGACCGGGGGCGCAGTATTTT. This codes for CAQGPGAQYF.

This clone was observed a single time. The chain joins TRBV29-1 to TRBJ2-2, with D tentatively TRBD1 (5 bases). This CDR3 region has 17 residues. Trimming took 2 bases from V and 0 from J, leaving 16 bases between them. Germline values: CDR1 SQVTM, CDR2 ANQGSEA. The CDR3 nucleotides read TGCAGCGTTGAATTGGTGGACAACTCCGCGAACACCGGGGAGCTGTTTTTT. Translating it yields CSVELVDNSANTGELFF.

CDR3 residues: CASSHPGERSTDTQYF. The CDR3 DNA reads as TGTGCCAGCAGCCATCCGGGAGAGCGGAGCACAGATACGCAGTATTTT. The V call is TRBV5-4, the J call TRBJ2-3, with D possibly being TRBD2 (6 bases). Germline V gene sequence: CDR1 SGHNT, CDR2 YYREEE (reference sequence). V was trimmed by 4 bases and J by 0 bases, leaving 15 bases between them. This CDR3 is built from 16 residues.

The chain carries TRBV5-1 and TRBJ1-2, with 9 bases lining up with TRBD1. Germline V gene sequence: CDR1 SGHRS, CDR2 YFSETQ. The trim removed 4 bases at V and 7 bases at J, leaving 8 bases unmatched. The CDR3 spans 14 residues. CDR3 in amino acids: CASSPSTGGFGYTF. The CDR3 DNA sequence: TGCGCCAGCAGCCCCTCTACAGGGGGCTTTGGCTACACCTTC.

J is TRBJ1-3 and V is TRBV30; possibly TRBD1 for D (5 bases). V was shortened by 6 bases and J by 0 bases, with 15 bases between the two germline ends. Germline lookup yields CDR1 GTSNPN and CDR2 SVGIG (reference sequence). The CDR3 consists of 15 residues. CDR3 sequence (DNA): TGTGCCTGTGAGACCGGGACCAACTCTGGAAACACCATATATTTT. Its translation: CACETGTNSGNTIYF.

V gene TRBV5-4 combines with J gene TRBJ2-3; 7 bases line up with TRBD2. Per the germline V gene, CDR1 is SGHNT and CDR2 is YYREEE (reference sequence). The CDR3 is made up of 16 amino acids. With V trimmed by 0 bases and J by 1 base, 5 bases remained unmatched. In DNA, the CDR3 is TGTGCCAGCAGCTTGGTAGGCCTAGCGGGCACAGATACGCAGTATTTT. This translates into CASSLVGLAGTDTQYF. The full variable domain, completed using reference TRBV5-4 and TRBJ2-3, is ETGVTQSPTHLIKTRGQQVTLRCSSQSGHNTVSWYQQALGQGPQFIFQYYREEENGRGNFPPRFSGLQFPNYSSELNVNALELDDSALYLCASSLVGLAGTDTQYFGPGTRLTVL.

The chain combines TRBV19 with TRBJ1-5; D call uncertain. CDR1 is LNHDA, CDR2 SQIVND, per germline (reference sequence). The CDR3 contains 13 residues. The V end lost 6 bases, the J end lost 5 bases, and 11 bases lay between the germline ends. For the CDR3, the DNA is TGTGCCAGTAGCGAAAATAATTATCAGCCCCAGCATTTT. Its translation: CASSENNYQPQHF.

CDR3 nucleotide sequence: TGCAGCGTCGGACAGGGTCGCGGCAATCAGCCCCAGCATTTT. This gives the protein CSVGQGRGNQPQHF. V is TRBV29-1 and J is TRBJ1-5; 8 bases line up with TRBD1. The CDR3 is made up of 14 amino acids. CDR1 SQVTM and CDR2 ANQGSEA come from the germline V gene. The ends lost 6 bases at V and 2 bases at J; junction bases unmatched: 6.

About this clone itself: At the DNA level, this CDR3 is encoded by other sequences in the same sample as well. The chain couples TRBV27 to TRBJ1-3; tentative D call: TRBD1 (6 bases). The CDR3 spans 15 residues. CDR1 and CDR2 (germline): MNHEY, SMNVEV (reference sequence). V was cut by 6 bases and J by 1 base, with 13 bases left in between. The CDR3 sequence: CASSPDRRSGNTIYF. CDR3 bases: TGTGCCAGCAGCCCAGACAGGAGATCTGGAAACACCATATATTTT.

The chain combines TRBV7-3 with TRBJ1-1, with D unresolved. The CDR3 has 14 amino acids. V was shortened by 0 bases and J by 0 bases, with 5 bases between the two germline ends. The germline V gene has CDR1 SGHTA and CDR2 FQGTGA. In DNA form, the CDR3 reads TGTGCCAGCAGCTTAACTAAGGTGAACACTGAAGCTTTCTTT. This translates into CASSLTKVNTEAFF.

This sequence joins TRBV20-1 and TRBJ1-1; D gene unclear. The V end was cut by 1 base, the J end by 10 bases, with 7 bases between. The CDR3 sequence is 10 residues long. The germline V gene has CDR1 DFQATT and CDR2 SNEGSKA (reference sequence). The CDR3 is CSARGVGAFF. For the CDR3, the DNA is TGCAGTGCTAGAGGGGTTGGAGCTTTCTTT.

The chain carries TRBV5-1 and TRBJ2-3; D gene ambiguous. Trimming cost V 4 bases and J 0 bases, with 12 bases left between them. The CDR3 length is 15 residues. Germline V gene sequence: CDR1 SGHRS, CDR2 YFSETQ. CDR3 protein: CASSLDTTSTDTQYF. Written as DNA, the CDR3 is TGCGCCAGCAGCCTCGACACGACTAGCACAGATACGCAGTATTTT.

This chain's CDR3 is CASSPGGGGEYEQYF. The CDR3 DNA is TGTGCCAGCTCCCCCGGGGGTGGAGGGGAATACGAGCAGTACTTC. This chain uses TRBV7-3 with TRBJ2-7; tentative D call: TRBD2 (6 bases). This CDR3 comprises 15 residues. Germline V gene sequence: CDR1 SGHTA, CDR2 FQGTGA. V was pared by 8 bases and J by 4 bases, with 21 bases between.

The V call is TRBV6-5, the J call TRBJ2-7; perhaps D is TRBD1 or TRBD2 (6 bases each). Germline assignment: CDR1 MNHEY and CDR2 SVGAGI. V was shortened by 2 bases and J by 6 bases, with 20 bases between the two germline ends. The CDR3 totals 16 residues. The CDR3 DNA reads as TGTGCCAGCAGTTACGTACCGTTAACGGAGGGGGGCGAGCAGTACTTC. This codes for CASSYVPLTEGGEQYF.

The gene calls are TRBV5-1 and TRBJ2-5, with TRBD2 identical over 11 bases. The CDR3 is 16 residues long. With 2 bases clipped from V and 5 bases from J, the junction kept 8 bases outside the gene matches. Germline assignment: CDR1 SGHRS and CDR2 YFSETQ. This chain's CDR3 is CASSLLAGAPGETQYF. CDR3 nucleotides: TGCGCCAGCAGCTTACTAGCGGGGGCCCCGGGGGAGACCCAGTACTTC.